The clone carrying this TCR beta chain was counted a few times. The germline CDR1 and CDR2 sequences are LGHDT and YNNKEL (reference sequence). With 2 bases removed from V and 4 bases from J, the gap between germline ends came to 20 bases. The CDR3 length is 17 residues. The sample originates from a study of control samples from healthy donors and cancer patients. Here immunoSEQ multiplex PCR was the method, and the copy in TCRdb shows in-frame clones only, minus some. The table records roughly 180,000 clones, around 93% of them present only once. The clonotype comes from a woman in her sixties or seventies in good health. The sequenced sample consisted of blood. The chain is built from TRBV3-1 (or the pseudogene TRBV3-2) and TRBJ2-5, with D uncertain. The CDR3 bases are TGTGCCAGCAGCCAAAACTCATTGCCCCTGCTGGGAGAGACCCAGTACTTC. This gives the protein CASSQNSLPLLGETQYF.